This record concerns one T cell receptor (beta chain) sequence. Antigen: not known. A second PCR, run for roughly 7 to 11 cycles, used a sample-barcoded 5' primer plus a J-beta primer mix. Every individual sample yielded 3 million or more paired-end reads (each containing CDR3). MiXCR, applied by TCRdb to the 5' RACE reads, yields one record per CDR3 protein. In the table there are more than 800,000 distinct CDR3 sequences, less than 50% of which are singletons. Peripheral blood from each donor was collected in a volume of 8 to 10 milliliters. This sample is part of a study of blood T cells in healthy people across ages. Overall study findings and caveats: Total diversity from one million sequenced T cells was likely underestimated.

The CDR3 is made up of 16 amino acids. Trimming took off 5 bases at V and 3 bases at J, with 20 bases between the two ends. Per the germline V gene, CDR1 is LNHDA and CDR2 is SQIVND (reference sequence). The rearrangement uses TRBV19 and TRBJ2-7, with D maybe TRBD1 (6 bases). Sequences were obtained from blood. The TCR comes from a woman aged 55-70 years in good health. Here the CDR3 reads CASSGNRAPTLYEQYF. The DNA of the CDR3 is TGTGCCAGTAGTGGCAACAGGGCACCGACCCTCTACGAGCAGTACTTC.